A selection of T cell receptor beta chains follows, all from one sample in a study of cytomegalovirus exposure and HLA in healthy donors. Assay: immunoSEQ multiplex PCR; the TCRdb copy retains only in-frame clones and omits some. Of more than 60,000 clones in the sample, approximately 96% were seen once. The sequenced sample was PBMCs. All receptors derive from a woman aged 18-29 years in good health and CMV-seropositive. CDR3s include the opening cysteine and the closing phenylalanine or tryptophan. The D gene is left open where the match is weak. Size values are once, few and many counts, or a class for expanded clones, and some rows have none.

TRBV2	TRBJ1-4	TRBD1	-	TGTGCCAGCAGGATAGACAGGGGCAATGAAAAACTGTTTTTT	CASRIDRGNEKLFF
TRBV6-6	TRBJ2-7	-	-	TGTGCCAGCAGTTACGGGGCTCGACAGCAGGCCGAGCAGTACTTC	CASSYGARQQAEQYF
TRBV4-1	TRBJ2-7	-	-	TGCGCCAGCAGCCCCCTAGGCGCCCGCGAGCAGTACTTC	CASSPLGAREQYF
TRBV7-3	TRBJ1-1	TRBD1	once	TGTGCCAGCAGCCGGACAGGGGGCTCTGAAGCTTTCTTT	CASSRTGGSEAFF
TRBV5-6	TRBJ2-1	TRBD1	-	TGTGCCAGCAGCGCAGACAGGGAAAATGAGCAGTTCTTC	CASSADRENEQFF
TRBV7-2	TRBJ1-2	-	-	TGTGCCAGCAGCTCCACGGCCGCAAGCGGGGGCTACACCTTC	CASSSTAASGGYTF
TRBV11-2	TRBJ2-7	TRBD1	-	TGTGCCAGCGGCACAGGACAGGGATACGAGCAGTACTTC	CASGTGQGYEQYF
TRBV18	TRBJ2-5	-	once	TGTGCCAGCTCAACCGTACGGGAGACCCAGTACTTC	CASSTVRETQYF
TRBV6-5	TRBJ1-2	TRBD1	-	TGTGCCAGCAGTTACCTTGGACAGGTGGACTATGGCTACACCTTC	CASSYLGQVDYGYTF
TRBV10-2	TRBJ2-5	TRBD2	-	TGCGCCAGCAGGGGGACCGGGCGGGGGGAGACCCAGTACTTC	CASRGTGRGETQYF
TRBV19	TRBJ2-7	TRBD2	-	TGTGCCAGTAGTTCGCGGGAGGGCTTTGTGGGGCAGTACTTC	CASSSREGFVGQYF
TRBV7-4	TRBJ1-1	-	few	TGTGCCAGACCAGGTTGGACTGAAGCTTTCTTT	CARPGWTEAFF
TRBV6-6	TRBJ1-5	TRBD1	-	TGTGCCAGCAGTTCCGGGGGACAGGGTAATCAGCCCCAGCATTTT	CASSSGGQGNQPQHF
TRBV19	TRBJ1-1	-	once	TGTGCCAGTAGTATAACAGGGCCCCCGGGGGGAGGCACTGAAGCTTTCTTT	CASSITGPPGGGTEAFF
TRBV28	TRBJ2-2	TRBD1	-	TGTGCCAGCAGAGAACAGGGGGACACCGGGGAGCTGTTTTTT	CASREQGDTGELFF
TRBV27	TRBJ2-1	-	-	TGTGCCAGCAGTTTAATACAGGGCCCAATATTCAATGAGCAGTTCTTC	CASSLIQGPIFNEQFF
TRBV5-5	TRBJ2-7	-	-	TGTGCCAGCAGCTTCTTTAGTGCATACGAGCAGTACTTC	CASSFFSAYEQYF
TRBV19	TRBJ1-1	-	-	TGTGCCAGTAGTCGCGCCAGCCGGGACACTGAAGCTTTCTTT	CASSRASRDTEAFF
TRBV27	TRBJ2-7	-	-	TGTGCCAGCAGTTTAGTGGGCAACTACGAGCAGTACTTC	CASSLVGNYEQYF
TRBV11-1	TRBJ2-3	TRBD2	-	TGTGCCAGCAGCTTTAGGACTAGCAGGGCAGATACGCAGTATTTT	CASSFRTSRADTQYF
TRBV5-1	TRBJ1-2	-	-	TGCGCCAGCAGCTTCCGGGGAGGGGAACATGGCTACACCTTC	CASSFRGGEHGYTF
TRBV11-2	TRBJ2-5	TRBD2	once	TGTGCCAGCAGCTTAGCACTAGCGGGAGAGACCCAGTACTTC	CASSLALAGETQYF
TRBV2	TRBJ2-1	-	-	TGTGCCAGCAGTGCAGGGTACAATGAGCAGTTCTTC	CASSAGYNEQFF
TRBV5-1	TRBJ2-3	-	-	TGCGCCAGCAGCCGAATTGGACTAATAACAGATACGCAGTATTTT	CASSRIGLITDTQYF
TRBV6-5	TRBJ1-2	-	-	TGTGCCAGCAGCCGGGAGGGGCGCTATGGCTACACCTTC	CASSREGRYGYTF
TRBV9	TRBJ2-7	-	-	TGTGCCAGCAGCCTACGAGGGCTGGGAGGCTACGAGCAGTACTTC	CASSLRGLGGYEQYF
TRBV29-1	TRBJ2-1	TRBD2	-	TGCAGCGTGGGAGGACTAGCGGGAGACGATGAGCAGTTCTTC	CSVGGLAGDDEQFF
TRBV28	TRBJ2-5	-	-	TGTGCCAGCAGCAAACTTGATATCCAAGAGACCCAGTACTTC	CASSKLDIQETQYF
TRBV19	TRBJ1-5	TRBD1	-	TGTGCCAGTAGTACTTTTGTGGGAGGACAGGGGCCCGTTCAGCCCCAGCATTTT	CASSTFVGGQGPVQPQHF
TRBV29-1	TRBJ2-6	-	-	TGCAGCGTCAGGGACACGCTCTCTGGGGCCAACGTCCTGACTTTC	CSVRDTLSGANVLTF
TRBV9	TRBJ2-1	TRBD2	-	TGTGCCAGCAGCGTGGTAGCGGGAGTCAGGTACAATGAGCAGTTCTTC	CASSVVAGVRYNEQFF